Following are 26 T cell receptor beta chains from one sample sequenced in a study of cytomegalovirus exposure and HLA in healthy donors. Produced via immunoSEQ multiplex PCR; TCRdb's table is partial and in-frame only. The top ten hold 11% to 15% of the sample, which has fewer than 250,000 clones, around four fifths seen once. Material: PBMCs. Every receptor here comes from a woman aged 30 to 39 in good health and CMV-seropositive.

The V gene is TRBV4-3, the J gene TRBJ2-7; 12 bases are a match to TRBD2. V dropped 5 bases and J dropped 7; count of bases not matched to a gene: 6. There are 14 residues in the CDR3. The germline V gene encodes CDR1 LGHNA and CDR2 YSLEER. The CDR3 nucleotides read TGCGCCAGCAGCACCCGGACTAGCGGGGCAGAGCAGTACTTC. Translated: CASSTRTSGAEQYF.

The chain joins TRBV4-3 to TRBJ2-7; the D is unclear. CDR3 length: 13 amino acids. The germline CDR1 and CDR2 sequences are LGHNA and YSLEER. V gave up 1 base and J gave up 0 bases, with 4 bases separating them. In DNA form, the CDR3 reads TGCGCCAGCAGCCAAGGAGTCTCCTACGAGCAGTACTTC. Translation: CASSQGVSYEQYF.

The chain links TRBV7-2 to TRBJ2-7; 10 bases are a match to TRBD2. V lost 5 bases to trimming and J lost 2 bases; unmatched junction nucleotides: 9. The CDR3 covers 16 residues. In germline, CDR1 is SGHTA, CDR2 FQGNSA. CDR3 DNA sequence: TGTGCCAGCAGCCGTACTAGGACTAGCGGACCCTACGAGCAGTACTTC. The encoded protein is CASSRTRTSGPYEQYF.

V usage is TRBV18 and J usage is TRBJ1-1, with TRBD1 identical over 9 bases. V dropped 3 bases and J dropped 1; count of bases not matched to a gene: 3. The germline V gene encodes CDR1 KGHSH and CDR2 LQKENI. This CDR3 comprises 15 residues. In DNA, the CDR3 is TGTGCCAGCTCACCGCAGGGACAGGGGAACACTGAAGCTTTCTTT. Translated, it gives CASSPQGQGNTEAFF.

This chain links TRBV27 with TRBJ1-2, with TRBD1 matching 7 bases. The CDR3 spans 15 residues. J lost 1 base, V lost 3 bases, and 5 bases had no gene match. Germline lookup yields CDR1 MNHEY and CDR2 SMNVEV (reference sequence). CDR3 amino acids: CASSFGTAGNYGYTF. For the CDR3, the DNA is TGTGCCAGCAGTTTCGGGACAGCCGGTAACTATGGCTACACCTTC.

DNA of the CDR3: TGTGCCAGTAGTATGGGGACCCGAAGGTCCTACGAGCAGTACTTC. It translates to CASSMGTRRSYEQYF. The V gene is TRBV19, the J gene TRBJ2-7; D is perhaps TRBD1 or TRBD2 (5 bases each). This CDR3 is 15 amino acids long. Germline CDR1 LNHDA, CDR2 SQIVND (reference sequence). V gave up 3 bases and J gave up 1 base, with 13 bases separating them. Filled out from reference TRBV19 and TRBJ2-7, the complete variable domain reads DGGITQSPKYLFRKEGQNVTLSCEQNLNHDAMYWYRQDPGQGLRLIYYSQIVNDFQKGDIAEGYSVSREKKESFPLTVTSAQKNPTAFYLCASSMGTRRSYEQYFGPGTRLTVT.

This clone has only one observation. The gene calls are TRBV19 and TRBJ1-2, with D perhaps TRBD1 (6 bases). V lost 2 bases to trimming and J lost 2 bases, with 12 bases between them. Germline CDR1 LNHDA, CDR2 SQIVND (reference sequence). This CDR3 contains 15 residues. The CDR3 loop is CASSIRTGINYGYTF. DNA for the CDR3: TGTGCCAGTAGTATAAGAACAGGGATCAACTATGGCTACACCTTC.

The rearrangement links TRBV7-6 to TRBJ2-3; D tentatively fits TRBD1 or TRBD2 (5 bases each). Deletions cut 2 bases from V and 11 bases from J, with 17 bases between. CDR1 and CDR2 (germline): SGHVS, FNYEAQ. This CDR3 is 14 amino acids long. The CDR3 loop is CASSLNDEGKGQYF. DNA of the CDR3: TGTGCCAGCAGCTTAAATGATGAGGGGAAGGGGCAGTATTTT.

The V gene is TRBV5-6, the J gene TRBJ2-1; D not certain. The CDR3 is 12 amino acids. Trimming left V 2 bases short and J 6 bases short, with 6 bases between. CDR1 and CDR2 from the germline V gene are SGHDT and YYEEEE. The CDR3 is CASSFQVNEQFF. The CDR3 region has the DNA TGTGCCAGCAGCTTTCAGGTCAATGAGCAGTTCTTC.

In this sample, this clone turned up once. The chain carries TRBV5-1 and TRBJ2-5, with 7 bases fitting TRBD1. CDR3 length: 17 amino acids. V shed 6 bases and J 6 bases; nucleotides not matched to a gene: 20. Germline V lookup: CDR1 SGHRS, CDR2 YFSETQ. The CDR3 DNA follows: TGCGCCAGCAACCCTCTTTCAACACAGGGGTCCGGAAAGACCCAGTACTTC. Translation: CASNPLSTQGSGKTQYF.

V is TRBV30 and J is TRBJ2-7; D not certain. The germline V gene has CDR1 GTSNPN and CDR2 SVGIG (reference sequence). V lost 5 bases to trimming and J lost 3 bases, with 11 bases between them. The CDR3 is made up of 12 amino acids. The CDR3 nucleotides are TGTGCCTGGGGCGTCGCGAGCTACGAGCAGTACTTC. Its translation: CAWGVASYEQYF.

The V call is TRBV5-6, the J call TRBJ2-1; tentatively, D is TRBD2 (5 bases). V lost 2 bases to trimming and J lost 1 base, with 10 bases between them. CDR3 length: 15 residues. Germline V CDR1 and CDR2: SGHDT, YYEEEE. The CDR3 here is CASSFEGRSYNEQFF. CDR3 bases: TGTGCCAGCAGCTTTGAGGGCCGTTCCTACAATGAGCAGTTCTTC. The full variable domain, its missing parts supplied by reference TRBV5-6 and TRBJ2-1, is DAGVTQSPTHLIKTRGQQVTLRCSPKSGHDTVSWYQQALGQGPQFIFQYYEEEERQRGNFPDRFSGHQFPNYSSELNVNALLLGDSALYLCASSFEGRSYNEQFFGPGTRLTVL.

The V call is TRBV27, the J call TRBJ2-7; weak D call: TRBD1 (6 bases). This CDR3 is built from 13 residues. Germline V lookup: CDR1 MNHEY, CDR2 SMNVEV (reference sequence). V dropped 7 bases and J dropped 4 bases, with 14 bases sitting between them. CDR3 in DNA: TGTGCCAGCAAGGTGGCAGGGGTGTACGAGCAGTACTTC. It codes for CASKVAGVYEQYF.

This chain joins TRBV9 and TRBJ2-7; 7 positions agree with TRBD1. J gave up 2 bases and V 4 bases, and 12 bases lay outside the gene matches. The V gene's germline CDR1 is SGDLS and CDR2 YYNGEE. CDR3 size: 16 residues. CDR3 protein: CASSSTAGTATYEQYF. CDR3 in DNA: TGTGCCAGCAGCTCTACCGCCGGGACAGCTACCTACGAGCAGTACTTC.

The table lists this clone with many counts. An end of the junction does not agree with germline; a read error may underlie this. V is TRBV19 and J is TRBJ1-1; 7 bases line up with TRBD1. CDR3 size: 14 residues. The germline gives CDR1 LNHDA, CDR2 SQIVND (reference sequence). This CDR3 reads CASRIEGAVTEAFF. In DNA, the CDR3 is TGTGCCAGTAGGATAGAGGGGGCGGTCACTGAAGCTTTCTTT. The full variable domain, in which reference TRBV19 and TRBJ1-1 provide the parts outside the CDR3, is DGGITQSPKYLFRKEGQNVTLSCEQNLNHDAMYWYRQDPGQGLRLIYYSQIVNDFQKGDIAEGYSVSREKKESFPLTVTSAQKNPTAFYLCASRIEGAVTEAFFGQGTRLTVV.

The chain recombines TRBV11-2 with TRBJ2-3; D uncertain. V shed 4 bases and J shed 1 base, with 9 bases lying between them. The CDR3 totals 14 residues. Germline-derived CDR1 and CDR2 are SGHAT and FQNNGV. CDR3 loop: CASSSKTRTDTQYF. The CDR3 DNA is TGTGCCAGCAGCTCAAAGACTCGCACAGATACGCAGTATTTT.

This clone occurred a few times. V usage is TRBV29-1 and J usage is TRBJ1-2; D unresolved. The CDR3 runs 9 residues. Looked up from germline, CDR1 is SQVTM and CDR2 is ANQGSEA. Trimming took off 5 bases at V and 8 bases at J, with 6 bases between the two ends. The chain's CDR3 is CSVLEGYTF. In nucleotides, the CDR3 is TGCAGCGTTCTGGAGGGCTACACCTTC.

As for this clone: At the DNA level, this CDR3 is encoded by other sequences in the same sample as well. The CDR3 DNA reads TGTGCCAGCAGCTTTGGACTAGATACGCAGTATTTT. It encodes CASSFGLDTQYF. This chain uses TRBV11-3 with TRBJ2-3; tentatively, D is TRBD2 (5 bases). This CDR3 spans 12 amino acids. V was trimmed by 3 bases and J by 5 bases, leaving 6 bases between them. Germline V gene lookup returns CDR1 SGHNT and CDR2 YENEEA.

The chain has TRBV27 and TRBJ2-1, with D possibly TRBD2 on 6 matching bases. V was shortened by 3 bases and J by 0 bases, with 9 bases between the two germline ends. Germline loops: CDR1 MNHEY, CDR2 SMNVEV (reference sequence). CDR3 length equals 15 residues. The CDR3 nucleotides are TGTGCCAGCAGTTTGACTAGTTCCTCCTACAATGAGCAGTTCTTC. Translating gives CASSLTSSSYNEQFF.

This rearrangement joins TRBV4-2 to TRBJ1-1; D perhaps matches TRBD1 (6 bases). V was pared by 4 bases and J by 4 bases, with 10 bases between. The CDR3 has 13 amino acids. In germline, CDR1 is LGHNA, CDR2 YNFKEQ. The CDR3 nucleotides read TGTGCCAGCAGCCGCACAGGGCGCACTGAAGCTTTCTTT. Protein sequence: CASSRTGRTEAFF.

This clone was recorded only once. The V call is TRBV28, the J call TRBJ2-7; possibly TRBD1 for D (6 bases). CDR3 length: 15 amino acids. Between the trimmed V and J ends, which lost 3 bases and 4 bases, there was a span of 16 bases. Germline V gene data show CDR1 as MDHEN and CDR2 as SYDVKM. The CDR3 region is CASSFRGGIIYEQYF. CDR3 DNA: TGTGCCAGCAGTTTTCGAGGGGGTATAATATACGAGCAGTACTTC.

The rearrangement joins TRBV28 to TRBJ1-2; the D is unclear. The CDR3 is made up of 14 amino acids. Germline V gene sequence: CDR1 MDHEN, CDR2 SYDVKM. Trimming left V 6 bases short and J 7 bases short, with 18 bases between. The CDR3 is CASRIINGEGGYTF. In DNA, the CDR3 is TGTGCCAGCAGGATAATAAACGGCGAAGGTGGCTACACCTTC.

This chain connects TRBV27 to TRBJ2-3, with 7 positions matching TRBD1. Per germline, CDR1 MNHEY and CDR2 SMNVEV (reference sequence). The junction had 3 bases not matched to a gene; V was cut back by 5 bases and J by 4 bases. The CDR3 contains 13 residues. The CDR3 nucleotides are TGTGCCAGCAGTCCTACAGGGGCAGATACGCAGTATTTT. Translated: CASSPTGADTQYF.

The rearrangement links TRBV4-1 to TRBJ2-1; TRBD2 aligns across 8 bases. The CDR3 has 15 amino acids. The V and J ends lost 5 bases and 5 bases, in that order; junction bases with no gene match: 8. The germline V gene encodes CDR1 MGHRA and CDR2 YSYEKL. This CDR3 is CASSGSGSLNNEQFF. CDR3 coding DNA: TGCGCCAGCAGCGGAAGCGGGAGCCTTAACAATGAGCAGTTCTTC.

There are a few counts of this clone. The genes are TRBV10-2 and TRBJ1-5; D ambiguous. Germline-derived CDR1 and CDR2 are WSHSY and SAAADI. Trimming took off 3 bases at V and 1 base at J, with 10 bases between the two ends. This CDR3 comprises 15 residues. In DNA, the CDR3 is TGCGCCAGCAGTGAAGGAGGCAGGAGCAATCAGCCCCAGCATTTT. This encodes CASSEGGRSNQPQHF.

The chain joins TRBV4-2 to TRBJ2-4, with 11 nucleotides matching TRBD2. Germline CDR1 LGHNA, CDR2 YNFKEQ. V was pared by 1 base and J by 6 bases, with 11 bases of the junction left unmatched. This CDR3 comprises 18 residues. The CDR3 loop is CASSQAVLAGDGGNIQYF. CDR3 DNA: TGTGCCAGCAGCCAAGCTGTACTAGCGGGAGATGGCGGAAACATTCAGTACTTC.